This T cell receptor beta chain is from a study of T-cell memory formation after mild COVID-19. The table lists this clonotype with a few counts. Germline values: CDR1 SGHTA, CDR2 FQGNSA. Between the trimmed V and J ends, which lost 5 bases and 8 bases, there was a span of 15 bases. This CDR3 region has 13 residues. Each CDR3 protein gets one entry after TCRdb re-called the 5' RACE reads with MiXCR. Of about 360,000 distinct CDR3 sequences listed, 13% to 15% are singletons. This sequence joins TRBV7-2 and TRBJ1-1; TRBD1 might be the D (5 bases). Specimen: PBMCs or a T cell subset sorted from them (not recorded which). The receptor was isolated from a man aged 18 to 30 who had mild COVID-19 (a few samples of this study predate the infection). Cell type and time point are not known. Here the CDR3 DNA reads TGTGCCAGCAGCCCCCAACTGGGACGGGAAGCTTTCTTT. Protein sequence: CASSPQLGREAFF.